A selection of T cell receptor beta chains follows, all from one sample in a study of T-cell reconstitution after alpha-beta-depleted transplantation in children. TCRdb reanalysed the PCR reads using MiXCR and keeps one entry per CDR3 protein. The sample has 45,000 or so distinct CDR3 sequences, around 50% seen once; the top ten hold 30% to 40%. The sample was peripheral blood, taken before TCRalphabeta/CD19-depleted stem cell transplant. The receptors derive from a boy younger than two with SCID, due to receive a stem cell transplant. The CDR3 runs from the conserved cysteine through the conserved F or W. A D gene is named only where the DNA matches it firmly. Size is omitted from some rows. Given values are once, few, many or a class for expanded clones.

NA,NA,TRBV7-2,TRBJ2-1,TGTGCCAGCAGCTCGAGGCATTTCAATGAGCAGTTCTTC,CASSSRHFNEQFF
TRBD2,NA,TRBV20-1,TRBJ2-7,TGCAGTGCTAGTGTCGGGCGGGGGAGCTTATACGAGCAGTACTTC,CSASVGRGSLYEQYF
TRBD1,NA,TRBV6-2/TRBV6-3,TRBJ1-2,TGTGCCAGCAGTTATGCCGGGACAGGGGACGGGCGGCAAGATGGCTACACCTTC,CASSYAGTGDGRQDGYTF
NA,few,TRBV5-4,TRBJ2-5,TGTGCCAGCAGTCCCCCGGGAGCACAAGAGACCCAGTACTTC,CASSPPGAQETQYF
TRBD1,NA,TRBV10-3,TRBJ1-3,TGTGCCTCAAGTAAGACAGGGATGAACTCTGGAAACACCATATATTTT,CASSKTGMNSGNTIYF
NA,few,TRBV7-2,TRBJ2-1,TGTGCCAGCAGCCCGGAAGGGGCCTATAAGCAGTTCTTC,CASSPEGAYKQFF
NA,NA,TRBV12-3/TRBV12-4,TRBJ1-4,TGTGCCAGCAGCCTCCGACAGAGTAATGAAAAACTGTTTTTT,CASSLRQSNEKLFF
NA,NA,TRBV5-1,TRBJ1-1,TGCGCCAGCAGCGGGTCAGCGATGAACACTGAAGCTTTCTTT,CASSGSAMNTEAFF
NA,NA,TRBV20-1,TRBJ1-1,TGCAGTGTCAAGGCGGGGACAAACACTGAAGCTTTCTTT,CSVKAGTNTEAFF
NA,NA,TRBV20-1,TRBJ2-7,TGCAGTGCTAGAAACCCCGGGACCTACGAGCAGTACTTC,CSARNPGTYEQYF
NA,NA,TRBV20-1,TRBJ1-5,TGCAGTGCCCACTTGGCAGGAATGGTGGGCAATCAGCCCCAGCATTTT,CSAHLAGMVGNQPQHF
NA,NA,TRBV27,TRBJ2-5,TGTGCCAGCAGTTCGGGACCCCAAGGAACCCAGTACTTC,CASSSGPQGTQYF
NA,NA,TRBV4-2,TRBJ1-1,TGTGCCAGCAGCCAGTCACAGGGTTACACTGAAGCTTTCTTT,CASSQSQGYTEAFF
NA,few,TRBV9,TRBJ1-6,TGTGCCAGCAGCCCAGGGCCTTTTAATAATTCACCCCTCCACTTT,CASSPGPFNNSPLHF
TRBD1,few,TRBV6-4,TRBJ1-2,TGTGCCAGCAGTGACTCCCCGGACAGGGCGACTGGCTACACCTTC,CASSDSPDRATGYTF
NA,many,TRBV20-1,TRBJ2-1,TGCAGTGCCAAATTGAGTATGGGAAGTACAAGCAATGAGCAGTTCTTC,CSAKLSMGSTSNEQFF
TRBD2,NA,TRBV20-1,TRBJ2-1,TGCAGTGCTAGAGATCCCCTAGCGGGGAACAATGAGCAGTTCTTC,CSARDPLAGNNEQFF
NA,NA,TRBV18,TRBJ2-6,TGTGCCAGCTTCCGGGTTGCTGGGGCCAACGTCCTGACTTTC,CASFRVAGANVLTF
NA,NA,TRBV5-1,TRBJ2-3,TGCGCCAGCAGCTTCCCTAGCGCGTTATCTAGCACAGATACGCAGTATTTT,CASSFPSALSSTDTQYF
NA,NA,TRBV3-1,TRBJ1-4,TGTGCCAGCAGCGACCAAGGACAGCCACTTGAAAAACTGTTTTTT,CASSDQGQPLEKLFF
TRBD2,few,TRBV7-2,TRBJ2-2,TGTGCCAGCGGCGGGGGGGCCACCCGCACCGGGGAGCTGTTTTTT,CASGGGATRTGELFF
NA,NA,TRBV6-2/TRBV6-3,TRBJ1-6,TGTGCCAGCAGTTACAGGGATAATTCACCCCTCCACTTT,CASSYRDNSPLHF